The clone carrying this TCR beta chain was observed once. The CDR3 covers 16 residues. Looked up from germline, CDR1 is LNHDA and CDR2 is SQIVND (reference sequence). V shed 7 bases and J 5 bases; nucleotides not matched to a gene: 13. TCRdb keeps only in-frame clones here, not all; method: immunoSEQ multiplex PCR. The sample carries 90,000 to 120,000 clones, 80% to 90% recorded once. The entry originates in a study of blood T cell repertoires in COVID-19. This clonotype originated in a woman between 50 and 59 years old who had recovered from COVID-19. V and J are TRBV19 and TRBJ2-2, with 7 bases fitting TRBD2. Sequencing was performed on PBMCs or T cells enriched from blood (not recorded which). CDR3 bases: TGTGCCAGTACCGCTAGCGGCCTTACCCTAACCGGGGAGCTGTTTTTT. Translation: CASTASGLTLTGELFF.